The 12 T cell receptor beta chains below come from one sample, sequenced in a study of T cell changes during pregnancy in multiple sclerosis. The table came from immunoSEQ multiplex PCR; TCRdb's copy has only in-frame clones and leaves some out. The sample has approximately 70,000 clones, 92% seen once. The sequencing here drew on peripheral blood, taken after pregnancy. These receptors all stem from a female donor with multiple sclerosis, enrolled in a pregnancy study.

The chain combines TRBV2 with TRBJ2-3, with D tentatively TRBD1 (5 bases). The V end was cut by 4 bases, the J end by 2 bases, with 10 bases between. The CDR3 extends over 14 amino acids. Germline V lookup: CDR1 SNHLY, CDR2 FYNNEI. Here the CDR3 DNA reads TGTGCCAGCAGTGTGGGCAGGGACACAGATACGCAGTATTTT. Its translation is CASSVGRDTDTQYF.

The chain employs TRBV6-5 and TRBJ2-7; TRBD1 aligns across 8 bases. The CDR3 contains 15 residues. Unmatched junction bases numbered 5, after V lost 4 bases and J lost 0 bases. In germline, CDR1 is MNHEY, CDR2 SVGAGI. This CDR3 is CASSSGQVGSYEQYF. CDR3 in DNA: TGTGCCAGCAGTTCGGGACAGGTTGGCTCCTACGAGCAGTACTTC.

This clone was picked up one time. CDR3 sequence: CASSFDREYEQYF. The CDR3 nucleotides read TGTGCCAGCAGTTTCGACAGGGAATACGAGCAGTACTTC. The rearrangement links TRBV28 to TRBJ2-7; TRBD1 matches at 7 bases. Losses at the gene ends were 3 bases for V and 4 bases for J; bases not matched to a gene: 3. The CDR3 contains 13 residues. The germline V gene has CDR1 MDHEN and CDR2 SYDVKM.

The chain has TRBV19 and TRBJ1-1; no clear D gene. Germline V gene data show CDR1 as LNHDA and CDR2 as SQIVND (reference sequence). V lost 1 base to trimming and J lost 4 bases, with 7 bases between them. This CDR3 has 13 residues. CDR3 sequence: CASSIGAGTEAFF. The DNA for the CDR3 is TGTGCCAGTAGTATAGGGGCCGGCACTGAAGCTTTCTTT.

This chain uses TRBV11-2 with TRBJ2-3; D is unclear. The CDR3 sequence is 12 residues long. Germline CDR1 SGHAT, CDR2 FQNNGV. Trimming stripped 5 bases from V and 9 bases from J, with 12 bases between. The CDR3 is CASSPDSYTQYF. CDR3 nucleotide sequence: TGTGCCAGCAGCCCCGACTCGTACACGCAGTATTTT.

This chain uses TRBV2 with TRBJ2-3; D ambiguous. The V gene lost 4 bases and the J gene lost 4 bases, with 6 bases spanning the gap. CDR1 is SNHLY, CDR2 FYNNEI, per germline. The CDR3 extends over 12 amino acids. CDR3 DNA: TGTGCCAGCAGTGGCGCTTCAGATACGCAGTATTTT. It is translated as CASSGASDTQYF.

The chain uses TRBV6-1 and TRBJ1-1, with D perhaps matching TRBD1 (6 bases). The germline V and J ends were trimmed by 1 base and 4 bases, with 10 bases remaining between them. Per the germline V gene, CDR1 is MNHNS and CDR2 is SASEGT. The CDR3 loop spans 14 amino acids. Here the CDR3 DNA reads TGTGCCAGCAGTGAAGACAGGGCCCGCACTGAAGCTTTCTTT. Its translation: CASSEDRARTEAFF.

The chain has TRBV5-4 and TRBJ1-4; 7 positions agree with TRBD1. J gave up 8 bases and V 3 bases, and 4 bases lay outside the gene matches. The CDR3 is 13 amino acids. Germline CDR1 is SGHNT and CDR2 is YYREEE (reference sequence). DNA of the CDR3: TGTGCCAGCAGCTCATCACAGGGGGAAAAACTGTTTTTT. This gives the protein CASSSSQGEKLFF. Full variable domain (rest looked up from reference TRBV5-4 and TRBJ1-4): ETGVTQSPTHLIKTRGQQVTLRCSSQSGHNTVSWYQQALGQGPQFIFQYYREEENGRGNFPPRFSGLQFPNYSSELNVNALELDDSALYLCASSSSQGEKLFFGSGTQLSVL.

The CDR3 reads CASSLWDRGKLFF. CDR3 sequence (DNA): TGTGCCAGCAGTTTATGGGACAGGGGAAAACTGTTTTTT. The chain joins TRBV28 to TRBJ1-4, with 9 bases aligning to TRBD1. CDR1 and CDR2 (germline): MDHEN, SYDVKM. Losses at the gene ends were 0 bases for V and 10 bases for J; bases not matched to a gene: 0. The CDR3 consists of 13 residues.

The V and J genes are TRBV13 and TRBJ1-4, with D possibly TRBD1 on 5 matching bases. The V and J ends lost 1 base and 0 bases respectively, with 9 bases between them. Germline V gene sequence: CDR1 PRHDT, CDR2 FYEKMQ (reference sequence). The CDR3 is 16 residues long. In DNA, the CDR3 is TGTGCCAGCAGCTTAGAGACAGCTGCAACTAATGAAAAACTGTTTTTT. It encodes CASSLETAATNEKLFF.

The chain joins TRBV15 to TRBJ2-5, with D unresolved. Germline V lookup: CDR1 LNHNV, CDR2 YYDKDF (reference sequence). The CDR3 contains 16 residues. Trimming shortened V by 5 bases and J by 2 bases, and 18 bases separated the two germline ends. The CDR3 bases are TGTGCCACCAGCGTCCTCGGTCGCGAATCGCAAGAGACCCAGTACTTC. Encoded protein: CATSVLGRESQETQYF.

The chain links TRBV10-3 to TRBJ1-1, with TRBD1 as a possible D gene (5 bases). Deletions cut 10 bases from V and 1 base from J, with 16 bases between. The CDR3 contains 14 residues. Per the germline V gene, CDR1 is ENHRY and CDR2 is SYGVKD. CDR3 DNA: TGTGCCAGCTCGACGGGACTCAAGAACACTGAAGCTTTCTTT. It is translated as CASSTGLKNTEAFF.